The clone carrying this TCR beta chain was seen a handful of times. Its antigen is currently unknown. This entry is derived from a study of blood T cells in healthy people across ages. The study, taken as a whole, reports: As age increased, TCR beta diversity per million T cells fell in a roughly linear fashion. Higher naive T cell percentage went strongly together with higher TCR beta diversity.

The CDR3 extends over 16 amino acids. V shed 0 bases, J shed 6 bases, and the junction held 4 bases outside the gene matches. The V gene's germline CDR1 is LGHNA and CDR2 YNFKEQ. Then a second PCR, running about 7 to 11 cycles, was carried out with a sample-barcoded 5' primer and a J-beta primer mix. One entry per CDR3 protein results from TCRdb running MiXCR on the 5' RACE reads. The sample lists over 1,200,000 distinct CDR3 sequences, approximately 59% occurring once. The donors, aged roughly 6 to 100, were healthy Caucasians from Russia. Each individual donor underwent a draw of 8.5 to 10 milliliters of peripheral blood.

This TCR derives from a man aged 18 to 35 in good health. The rearrangement links TRBV4-2 to TRBJ2-3, with 12 bases identical to TRBD2. Material for sequencing was blood. The CDR3 DNA reads as TGTGCCAGCAGCCAAGATCGGCTAGCGGGAGGGGATACGCAGTATTTT. It translates to CASSQDRLAGGDTQYF.